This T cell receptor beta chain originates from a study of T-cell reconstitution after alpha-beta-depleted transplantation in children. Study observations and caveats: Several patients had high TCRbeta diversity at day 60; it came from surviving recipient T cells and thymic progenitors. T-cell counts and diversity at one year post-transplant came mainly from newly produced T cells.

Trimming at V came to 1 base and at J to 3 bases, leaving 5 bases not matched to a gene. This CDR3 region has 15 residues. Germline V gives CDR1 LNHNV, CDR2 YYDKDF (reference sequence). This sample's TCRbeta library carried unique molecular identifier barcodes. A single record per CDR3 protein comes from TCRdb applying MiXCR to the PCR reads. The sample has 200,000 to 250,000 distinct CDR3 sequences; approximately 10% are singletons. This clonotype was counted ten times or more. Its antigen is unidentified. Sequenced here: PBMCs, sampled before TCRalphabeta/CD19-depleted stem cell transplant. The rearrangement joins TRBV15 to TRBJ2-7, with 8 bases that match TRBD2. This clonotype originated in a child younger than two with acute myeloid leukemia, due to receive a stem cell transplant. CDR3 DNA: TGTGCCACCAGCAGAGTAAGGACTAGCTTCTACGAGCAGTACTTC. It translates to CATSRVRTSFYEQYF.